This TCR beta chain is from a study of vaccination and CD4 T cells after COVID-19. The treatment here: 10-day PBMC culture with coronavirus spike peptide pools or control peptides (ViraFEST assay). With regard to this clonotype: Antigen unknown.

Germline V lookup: CDR1 SGHKS, CDR2 YYEKEE (reference sequence). Deletions cut 0 bases from V and 1 base from J, with 8 bases between. The CDR3 runs to 14 residues. Cultured CD4+ T cell DNA was sequenced using the Oncomine TCR Beta short-read assay. A single record per CDR3 protein comes from TCRdb applying MiXCR to the PCR reads. The table lists 6,500 to 10,000 distinct CDR3 sequences, around 60% of them singletons. Sequenced here: cultured CD4+ T cells from blood, sampled after SARS-CoV-2 vaccination. The J gene is TRBJ2-7, the V gene TRBV5-5; D gene uncertain. This receptor was taken from a human donor with COVID-19. The CDR3 loop is CASSLVGRSYEQYF. CDR3 DNA sequence: TGTGCCAGCAGCTTGGTAGGGCGGTCCTACGAGCAGTACTTC.